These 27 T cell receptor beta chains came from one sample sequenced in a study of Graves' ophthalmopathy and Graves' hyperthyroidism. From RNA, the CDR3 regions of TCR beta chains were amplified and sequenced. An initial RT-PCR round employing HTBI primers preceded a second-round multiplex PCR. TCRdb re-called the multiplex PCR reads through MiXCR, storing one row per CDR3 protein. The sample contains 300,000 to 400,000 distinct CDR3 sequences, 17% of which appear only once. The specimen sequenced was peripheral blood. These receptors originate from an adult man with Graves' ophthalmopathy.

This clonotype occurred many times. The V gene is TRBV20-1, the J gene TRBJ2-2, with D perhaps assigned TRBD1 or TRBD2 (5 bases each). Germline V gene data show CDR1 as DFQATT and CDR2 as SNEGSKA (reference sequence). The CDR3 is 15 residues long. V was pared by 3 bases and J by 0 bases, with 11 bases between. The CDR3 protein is CSASQGATNTGELFF. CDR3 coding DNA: TGCAGTGCTAGTCAGGGAGCTACGAACACCGGGGAGCTGTTTTTT.

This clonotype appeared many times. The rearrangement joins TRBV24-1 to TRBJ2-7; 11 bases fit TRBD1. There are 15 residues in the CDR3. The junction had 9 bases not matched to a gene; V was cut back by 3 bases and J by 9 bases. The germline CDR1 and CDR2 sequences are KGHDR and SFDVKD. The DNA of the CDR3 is TGTGCCACCAGTGATCCAGGACAGGGGGCCAGTGGGCAGTACTTC. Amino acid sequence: CATSDPGQGASGQYF.

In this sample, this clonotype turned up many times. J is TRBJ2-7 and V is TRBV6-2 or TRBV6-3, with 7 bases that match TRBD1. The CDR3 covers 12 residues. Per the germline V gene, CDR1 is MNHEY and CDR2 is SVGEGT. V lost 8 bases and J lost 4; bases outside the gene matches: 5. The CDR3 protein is CASGRQGYEQYF. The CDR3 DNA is TGTGCCAGCGGAAGACAGGGATACGAGCAGTACTTC.

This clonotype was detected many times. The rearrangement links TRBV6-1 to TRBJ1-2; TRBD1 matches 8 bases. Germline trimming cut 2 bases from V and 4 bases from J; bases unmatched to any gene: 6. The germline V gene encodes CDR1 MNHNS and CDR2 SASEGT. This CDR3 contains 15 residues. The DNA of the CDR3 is TGTGCCAGCAGTGAAACTGCAGGGGGCGTCTATGGCTACACCTTC. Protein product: CASSETAGGVYGYTF.

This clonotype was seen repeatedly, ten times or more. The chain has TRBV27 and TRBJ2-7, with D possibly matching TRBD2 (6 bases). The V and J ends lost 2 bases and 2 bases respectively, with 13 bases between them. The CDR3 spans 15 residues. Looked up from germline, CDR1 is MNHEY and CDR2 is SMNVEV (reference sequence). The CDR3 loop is CASSLAGGVPYEQYF. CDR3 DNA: TGTGCCAGCAGTTTAGCCGGCGGGGTGCCCTACGAGCAGTACTTC.

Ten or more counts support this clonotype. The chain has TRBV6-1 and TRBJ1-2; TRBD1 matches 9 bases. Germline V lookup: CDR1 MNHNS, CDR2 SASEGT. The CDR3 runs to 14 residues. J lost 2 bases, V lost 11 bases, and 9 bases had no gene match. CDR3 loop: CASGRDRENYGYTF. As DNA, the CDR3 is TGTGCCTCTGGCCGGGACAGGGAAAACTATGGCTACACCTTC.

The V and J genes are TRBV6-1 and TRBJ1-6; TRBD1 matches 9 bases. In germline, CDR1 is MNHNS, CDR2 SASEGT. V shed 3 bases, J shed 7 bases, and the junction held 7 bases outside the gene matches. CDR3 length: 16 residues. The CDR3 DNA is TGTGCCAGCAGTGAGGGACAGGGAAGAGCAAATTCACCCCTCCACTTT. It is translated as CASSEGQGRANSPLHF.

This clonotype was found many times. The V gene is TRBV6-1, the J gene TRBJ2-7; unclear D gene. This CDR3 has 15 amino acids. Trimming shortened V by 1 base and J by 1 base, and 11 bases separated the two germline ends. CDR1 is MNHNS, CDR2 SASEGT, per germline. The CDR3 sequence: CASSEGQIPSYEQYF. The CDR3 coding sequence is TGTGCCAGCAGTGAAGGGCAGATTCCGTCCTACGAGCAGTACTTC.

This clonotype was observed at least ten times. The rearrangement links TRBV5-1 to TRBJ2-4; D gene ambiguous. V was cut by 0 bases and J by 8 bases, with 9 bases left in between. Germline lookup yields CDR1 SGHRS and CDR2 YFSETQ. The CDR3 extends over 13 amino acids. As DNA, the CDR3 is TGCGCCAGCAGCTTGGTCCCTGCAGACATTCAGTACTTC. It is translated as CASSLVPADIQYF.

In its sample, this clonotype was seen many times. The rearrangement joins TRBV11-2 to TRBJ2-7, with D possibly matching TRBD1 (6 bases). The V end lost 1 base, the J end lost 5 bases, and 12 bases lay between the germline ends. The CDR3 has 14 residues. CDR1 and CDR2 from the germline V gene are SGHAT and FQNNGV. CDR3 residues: CASSLAPTGHEQYF. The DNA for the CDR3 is TGTGCCAGCAGCTTAGCCCCAACAGGGCACGAGCAGTACTTC. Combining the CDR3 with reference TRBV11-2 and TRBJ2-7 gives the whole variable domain EAGVAQSPRYKIIEKRQSVAFWCNPISGHATLYWYQQILGQGPKLLIQFQNNGVVDDSQLPKDRFSAERLKGVDSTLKIQPAKLEDSAVYLCASSLAPTGHEQYFGPGTRLTVT.

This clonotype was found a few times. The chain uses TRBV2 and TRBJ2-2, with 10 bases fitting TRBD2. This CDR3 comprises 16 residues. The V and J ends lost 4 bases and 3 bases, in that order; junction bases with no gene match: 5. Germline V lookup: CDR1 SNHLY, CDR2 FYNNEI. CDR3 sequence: CASSAAGGPYTGELFF. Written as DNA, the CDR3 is TGTGCCAGCAGTGCAGCGGGAGGGCCCTACACCGGGGAGCTGTTTTTT.

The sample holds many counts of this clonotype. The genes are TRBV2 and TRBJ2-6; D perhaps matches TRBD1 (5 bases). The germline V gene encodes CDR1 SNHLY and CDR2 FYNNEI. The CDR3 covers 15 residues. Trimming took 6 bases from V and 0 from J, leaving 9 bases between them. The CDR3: CASRDDSSGANVLTF. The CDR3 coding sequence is TGTGCCAGCAGAGACGACAGCTCTGGGGCCAACGTCCTGACTTTC.

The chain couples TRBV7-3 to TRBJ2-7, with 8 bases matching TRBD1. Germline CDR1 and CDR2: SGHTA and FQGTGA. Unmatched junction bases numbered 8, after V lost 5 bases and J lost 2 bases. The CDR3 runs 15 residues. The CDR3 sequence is CASSGSTGGPYEQYF. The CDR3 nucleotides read TGTGCCAGCAGCGGCTCAACAGGGGGGCCCTACGAGCAGTACTTC.

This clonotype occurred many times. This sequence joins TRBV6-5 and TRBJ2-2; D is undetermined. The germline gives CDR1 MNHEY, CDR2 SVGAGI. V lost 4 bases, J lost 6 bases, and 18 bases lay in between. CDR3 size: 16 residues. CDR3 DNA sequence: TGTGCCAGCAGTTCAGCGTCGGCAGTGGTTCCCGGGGAGCTGTTTTTT. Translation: CASSSASAVVPGELFF.

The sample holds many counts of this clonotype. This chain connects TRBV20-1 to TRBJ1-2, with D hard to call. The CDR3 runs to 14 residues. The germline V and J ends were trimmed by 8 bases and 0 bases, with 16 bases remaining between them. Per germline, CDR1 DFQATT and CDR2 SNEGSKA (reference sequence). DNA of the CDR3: TGCAGTCCGCGTGAGGGTCCCTCTAACTATGGCTACACCTTC. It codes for CSPREGPSNYGYTF.

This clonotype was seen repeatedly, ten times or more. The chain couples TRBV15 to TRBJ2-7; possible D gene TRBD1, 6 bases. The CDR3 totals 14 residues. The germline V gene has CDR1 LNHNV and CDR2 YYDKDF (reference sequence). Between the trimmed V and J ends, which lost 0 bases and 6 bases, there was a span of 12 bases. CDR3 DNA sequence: TGTGCCACCAGCAGAGATGTTACACAGGGCGAGCAGTACTTC. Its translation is CATSRDVTQGEQYF.

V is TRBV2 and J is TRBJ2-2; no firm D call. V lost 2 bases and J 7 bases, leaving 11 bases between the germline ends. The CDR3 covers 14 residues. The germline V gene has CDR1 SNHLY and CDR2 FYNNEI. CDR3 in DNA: TGTGCCAGCAGTGAACCGGGCGTAAACGGGGAGCTGTTTTTT. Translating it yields CASSEPGVNGELFF.

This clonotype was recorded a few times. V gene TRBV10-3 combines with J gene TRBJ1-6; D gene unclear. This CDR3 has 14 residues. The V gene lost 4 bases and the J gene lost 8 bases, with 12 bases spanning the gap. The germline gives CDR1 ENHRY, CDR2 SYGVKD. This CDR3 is CAISVREQDSPLHF. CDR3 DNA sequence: TGTGCCATCAGTGTACGGGAGCAAGATTCACCCCTCCACTTT.

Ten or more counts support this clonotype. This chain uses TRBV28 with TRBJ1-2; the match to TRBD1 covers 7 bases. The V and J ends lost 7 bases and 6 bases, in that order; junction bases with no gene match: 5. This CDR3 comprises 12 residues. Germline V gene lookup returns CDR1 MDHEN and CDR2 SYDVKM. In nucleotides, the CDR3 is TGTGCCAGCACCTCCGGGACAGATGGCTACACCTTC. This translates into CASTSGTDGYTF.

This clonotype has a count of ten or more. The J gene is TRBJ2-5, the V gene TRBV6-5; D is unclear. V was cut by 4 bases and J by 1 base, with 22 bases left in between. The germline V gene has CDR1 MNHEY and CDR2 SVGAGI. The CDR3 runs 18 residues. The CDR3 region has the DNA TGTGCCAGCAGTTCGGCGCAAAATATAGGGAACTTCCAAGAGACCCAGTACTTC. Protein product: CASSSAQNIGNFQETQYF.

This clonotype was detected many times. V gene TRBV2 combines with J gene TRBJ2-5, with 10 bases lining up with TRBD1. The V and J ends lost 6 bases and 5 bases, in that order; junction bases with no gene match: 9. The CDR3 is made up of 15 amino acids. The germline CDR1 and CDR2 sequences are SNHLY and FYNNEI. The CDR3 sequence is CASSLDRGPSETQYF. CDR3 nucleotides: TGTGCCAGCAGCTTAGACAGGGGGCCTTCCGAGACCCAGTACTTC.

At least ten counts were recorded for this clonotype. CDR3 sequence reads: CASSYSIEASGEQYF. CDR3 sequence (DNA): TGTGCCAGCAGTTACTCGATAGAGGCTAGCGGCGAGCAGTACTTC. The gene calls are TRBV6-5 and TRBJ2-7; TRBD2 matches at 7 bases. J was trimmed by 6 bases and V by 0 bases; bases with no gene match: 8. The length of the CDR3 is 15 residues. Germline V gives CDR1 MNHEY, CDR2 SVGAGI.

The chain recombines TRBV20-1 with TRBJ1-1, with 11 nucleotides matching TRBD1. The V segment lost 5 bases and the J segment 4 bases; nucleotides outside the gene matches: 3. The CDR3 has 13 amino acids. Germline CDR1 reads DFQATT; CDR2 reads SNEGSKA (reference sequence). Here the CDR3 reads CSASGTGGTEAFF. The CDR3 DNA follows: TGCAGTGCTTCTGGGACAGGGGGCACTGAAGCTTTCTTT.

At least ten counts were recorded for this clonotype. CDR3 region: CASIRGWNTGELFF. The CDR3 nucleotides are TGTGCCAGCATAAGGGGCTGGAACACCGGGGAGCTGTTTTTT. The rearrangement joins TRBV6-2 or TRBV6-3 to TRBJ2-2; a weak D match, TRBD1 (5 bases). The V end was cut by 7 bases, the J end by 1 base, with 10 bases between. The CDR3 consists of 14 residues. From germline, CDR1 is MNHEY and CDR2 SVGEGT.

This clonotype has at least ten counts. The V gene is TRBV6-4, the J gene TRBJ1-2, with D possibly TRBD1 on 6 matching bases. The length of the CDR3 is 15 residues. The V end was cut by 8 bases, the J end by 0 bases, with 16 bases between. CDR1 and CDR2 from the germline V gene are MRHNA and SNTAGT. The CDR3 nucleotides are TGTGCCAGCGACAGAGAACAGGGAACTAACTATGGCTACACCTTC. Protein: CASDREQGTNYGYTF.

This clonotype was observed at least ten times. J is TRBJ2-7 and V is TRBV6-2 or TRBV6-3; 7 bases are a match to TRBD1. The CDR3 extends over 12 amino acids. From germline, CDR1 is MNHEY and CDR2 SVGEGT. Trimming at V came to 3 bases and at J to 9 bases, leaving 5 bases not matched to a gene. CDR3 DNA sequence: TGTGCCAGCAGTTATTCACAGGGGCCGCAGTACTTC. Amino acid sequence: CASSYSQGPQYF.

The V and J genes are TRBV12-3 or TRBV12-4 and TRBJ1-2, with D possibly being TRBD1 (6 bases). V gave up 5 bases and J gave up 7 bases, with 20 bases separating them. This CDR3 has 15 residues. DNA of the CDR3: TGTGCCAGCAGTCGCGCCACAGGGCCTACTATTGGCTACACCTTC. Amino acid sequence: CASSRATGPTIGYTF.